The clone carrying this TCR beta chain was recorded at least ten times. Antigen unknown. Moderately to severely active ophthalmopathy under 3 months, CAS at least 3, NOSPECS at least 4. Physicians reached a diagnosis by relying on clinical symptoms, serum thyroxine, TRAb, thyroid ultrasound and orbital computed tomography. The data stem from a study of Graves' ophthalmopathy and Graves' hyperthyroidism. Overall study findings and caveats: Most expanded thyroid clonotypes above 0.001 frequency also appeared in blood.

Trimming at V came to 2 bases and at J to 8 bases, leaving 11 bases not matched to a gene. The CDR3 consists of 15 residues. From germline, CDR1 is SGHRS and CDR2 YFSETQ. Amplified TCR beta CDR3 regions were obtained using RNA transcripts as template. Second-round multiplex PCR came after a first-round RT-PCR that employed HTBI primers. TCRdb reprocessed the multiplex PCR reads via MiXCR and lists one record per CDR3 protein. The table includes approximately 330,000 distinct CDR3 sequences, 17% detected once. The source material was peripheral blood. This sequence was found in an adult man with Graves' ophthalmopathy. J is TRBJ1-2 and V is TRBV5-1, with TRBD1 matching 8 bases. The DNA of the CDR3 is TGCGCCAGCAGCTTTCCGGGACAGGATCCGCTAGGCTACACCTTC. This encodes CASSFPGQDPLGYTF. The complete variable domain, with remaining parts taken from reference TRBV5-1 and TRBJ1-2, reads KAGVTQTPRYLIKTRGQQVTLSCSPISGHRSVSWYQQTPGQGLQFLFEYFSETQRNKGNFPGRFSGRQFSNSRSEMNVSTLELGDSALYLCASSFPGQDPLGYTFGSGTRLTVV.